This T cell receptor (beta chain) originates from a study of T cell responses to AZD1222 COVID-19 vaccine (dated by TCRdb to the early 2020s). About the study as a whole: Because spike-specific TCR depth and breadth did not differ between the two schedules, AZD1222 recipients who got a second dose at roughly 4 weeks were pooled with those who got a second dose at roughly 12 weeks. Trial participants were enrolled by age into 18-55, 56-69 and 70-plus year subgroups, with about 150, 28 and 57 TCR-sequenced participants respectively. TCR sequencing covered over 230 trial participants: 200 to 210 given two doses of AZD1222 and 26 given two doses of MenACWY control vaccine. What the authors observed across the whole study: In the small 56-69-year group, the increase in depth fell short of significance, most likely because of low power. Reportedly, almost half of the unique spike-specific TCRs recognized epitopes lying outside the regions that are mutated in the B.1.351 and B.1.1.7 variants. The vaccine-associated CD4 TCRs covered the entire spike protein, and the dominant responses fell in regions 160-218 and 743-854. Conclusions about previously exposed vaccinees are limited, since just a handful of AZD1222 recipients were seropositive for SARS-CoV-2 at baseline. A significant rise in spike-specific TCR breadth and depth was observed after two AZD1222 doses relative to day 0 and relative to MenACWY recipients. Participants were mostly white British and included more females than males, and it was suggested by the authors that clonal diversity may have been underestimated. Because no day 14 peak-response samples were available, the repertoires could be characterized only after the peak T cell response.

Notes on this clone: It has no known antigen specificity. Base-call qualities are not available, and no considerably larger clone is one nucleotide away.

The time point label, as the study defines it: baseline before first vaccination. Vaccinee samples were obtained from the UK trials COV001 and COV002, which included a single-blind randomized controlled phase 2/3 trial of AZD1222 (ChAdOx1 nCoV-19) in healthy adults. Trial participant PBMC samples were collected at day 0 and day 28 after the second dose for TCRbeta chain sequencing. The CDR3 regions of human TCRbeta chains were analyzed by immunosequencing. The authors' pipeline ran thus. TCRs in the repertoires were compared against a reference library of SARS-CoV-2-specific TCRs that had been generated with the MIRA antigen-specificity platform. Breadth meant the fraction of unique TCRs that were SARS-CoV-2-associated, whereas depth meant the fraction of total T cells that were SARS-CoV-2-associated. Using the MIRA data, each spike-specific TCR was assigned both to the spike region to which the TCR was reactive and to a CD4 or CD8 class. Log10-transformed breadth and depth values were compared by one-way ANOVA with Sidak's multiple comparisons tests. Drawn from immuneACCESS, this table holds only the in-frame rearrangements with V and J called that TCRdb kept. Clones are partly lost; checked studies trace under half to an unresolved V gene and leave the rest unexplained. That table supplies the V and J calls and clone size; D and trimming were determined from the DNA. This sample gives about 170,000 clones in total; just over 90% of them show up just once. About 2.5% of the sample is taken by the ten largest.

V and J are trimmed by 3 bases and 8 bases, and the gene matches miss 2 bases of the junction. The CDR3 holds 12 amino acids from the cysteine to the phenylalanine. Of the read, only the CDR3 DNA is kept; its 36 bases are in frame from base 1. CDR1 KGHSH and CDR2 LQKENI were looked up in the germline V gene. The input for sequencing was peripheral blood, taken on day 0 of AZD1222 vaccination. Recombination linked TRBV18 to TRBJ1-2; TRBD1 aligns with 8 central bases. This receptor was taken from an adult in good health. The nucleotide sequence is TGTGCCAGCTCACCCAACAGGGGGGGCTACACCTTC. Its translation is CASSPNRGGYTF.